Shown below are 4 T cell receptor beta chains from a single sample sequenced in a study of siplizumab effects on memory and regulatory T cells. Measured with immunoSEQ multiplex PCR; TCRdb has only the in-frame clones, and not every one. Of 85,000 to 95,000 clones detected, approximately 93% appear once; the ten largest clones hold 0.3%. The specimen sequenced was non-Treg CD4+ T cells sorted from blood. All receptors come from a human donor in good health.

CDR3 nucleotides: TGTGCCAGCAGTTTATCAGTGATCTCCTACGAGCAGTACTTC. Its protein is CASSLSVISYEQYF. The J gene is TRBJ2-7, the V gene TRBV27; D remains ambiguous. Trimming took off 0 bases at V and 0 bases at J, with 6 bases between the two ends. Per germline, CDR1 MNHEY and CDR2 SMNVEV (reference sequence). The CDR3 has 14 amino acids.

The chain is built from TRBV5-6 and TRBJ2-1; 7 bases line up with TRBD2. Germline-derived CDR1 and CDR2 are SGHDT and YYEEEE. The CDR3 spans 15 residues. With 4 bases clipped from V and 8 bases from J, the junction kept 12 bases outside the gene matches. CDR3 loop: CASSLSGGVVDEQFF. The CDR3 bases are TGTGCCAGCAGCCTGTCGGGGGGAGTAGTCGATGAGCAGTTCTTC.

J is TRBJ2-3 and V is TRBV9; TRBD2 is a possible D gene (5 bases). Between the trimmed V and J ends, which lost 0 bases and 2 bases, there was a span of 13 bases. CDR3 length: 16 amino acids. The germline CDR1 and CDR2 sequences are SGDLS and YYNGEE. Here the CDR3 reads CASSVAPGGDTDTQYF. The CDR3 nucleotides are TGTGCCAGCAGCGTAGCACCAGGAGGTGACACAGATACGCAGTATTTT.

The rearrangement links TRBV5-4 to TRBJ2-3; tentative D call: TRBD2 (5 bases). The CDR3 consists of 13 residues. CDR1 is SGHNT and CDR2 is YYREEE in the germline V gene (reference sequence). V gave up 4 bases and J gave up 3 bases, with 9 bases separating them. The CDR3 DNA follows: TGTGCCAGCAGCCCAACTAGGACAGATACGCAGTATTTT. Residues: CASSPTRTDTQYF.